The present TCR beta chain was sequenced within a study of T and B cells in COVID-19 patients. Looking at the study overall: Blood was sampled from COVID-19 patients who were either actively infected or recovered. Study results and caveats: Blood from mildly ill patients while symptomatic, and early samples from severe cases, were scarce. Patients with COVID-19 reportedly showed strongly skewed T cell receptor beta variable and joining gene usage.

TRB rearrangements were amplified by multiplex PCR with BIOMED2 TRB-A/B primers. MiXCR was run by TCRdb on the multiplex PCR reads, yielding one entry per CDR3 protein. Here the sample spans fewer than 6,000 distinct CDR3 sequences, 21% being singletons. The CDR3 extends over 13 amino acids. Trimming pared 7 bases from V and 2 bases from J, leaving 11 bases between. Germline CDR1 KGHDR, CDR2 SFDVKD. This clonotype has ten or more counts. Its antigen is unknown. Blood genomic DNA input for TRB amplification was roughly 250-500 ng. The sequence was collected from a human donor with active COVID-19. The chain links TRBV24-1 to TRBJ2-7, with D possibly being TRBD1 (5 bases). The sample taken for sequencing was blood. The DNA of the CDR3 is TGTGCCACCAGGCTTGACAGACCCTACGAGCAGTACTTC. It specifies CATRLDRPYEQYF.